One and the same sample provided the 24 T cell receptor beta chains below, sequenced in a study of blood T cell repertoires in COVID-19 (dated by TCRdb to 2020 to 2022). The library relied on the immunoSEQ multiplex PCR assay. This is the immuneACCESS table as TCRdb keeps it, with only in-frame sequences that have V and J called. A part of the clones is gone; compared with another copy, unresolved V genes explain less than half, and the rest is unexplained. Across this sample there are 90,000 to 100,000 clones, with just over 90% seen only once. Roughly 5% of the sample rests with the top ten. The source material was peripheral blood. Every receptor here comes from a man over 45 with acute or convalescent COVID-19.

The CDR3 coding sequence is TGCAGCGTTGAGATGATTGGGGGCCAGTACTTC. This translates into CSVEMIGGQYF. The chain carries TRBV29-1 and TRBJ2-7; perhaps TRBD1 as D (6 bases). There are 11 residues in the CDR3. V lost 3 bases to trimming and J lost 10 bases, with 13 bases between them. Germline CDR1 and CDR2: SQVTM and ANQGSEA.

With respect to this clone: Other DNA sequences of this sample code for an identical CDR3. The V gene is TRBV2, the J gene TRBJ1-2; 7 nucleotides agree with TRBD1. CDR3 size: 14 residues. Germline CDR1 reads SNHLY; CDR2 reads FYNNEI. The V gene end was trimmed by 5 bases and the J gene end by 2 bases; junction bases not matched to a gene: 5. The CDR3 protein is CASSRTGGNYGYTF. The CDR3, as DNA: TGTGCCAGCAGTCGGACAGGAGGAAACTATGGCTACACCTTC. Using reference TRBV2 and TRBJ1-2 for the parts outside the CDR3, the full variable domain is EPEVTQTPSHQVTQMGQEVILRCVPISNHLYFYWYRQILGQKVEFLVSFYNNEISEKSEIFDDQFSVERPDGSNFTLKIRSTKLEDSAMYFCASSRTGGNYGYTFGSGTRLTVV.

The rearrangement links TRBV11-2 to TRBJ1-3; 9 nucleotides match TRBD1. Germline trimming cut 5 bases from V and 7 bases from J; bases unmatched to any gene: 3. CDR3 length: 13 residues. Germline values: CDR1 SGHAT, CDR2 FQNNGV. The CDR3 nucleotides are TGTGCCAGCAGCCTCGGACAGGGGAACACCATATATTTT. Protein: CASSLGQGNTIYF.

V usage is TRBV6-1 and J usage is TRBJ1-2; D unresolved. V lost 2 bases and J lost 3, with 10 bases in between. Germline CDR1 and CDR2: MNHNS and SASEGT. This CDR3 is built from 14 residues. The CDR3 DNA reads TGTGCCAGCAGTGAAAGTTGGTCAGACTATGGCTACACCTTC. Translated, it gives CASSESWSDYGYTF.

The gene calls are TRBV7-6 and TRBJ1-1; 7 positions match TRBD1. The CDR3 is 12 amino acids. Germline CDR1 reads SGHVS; CDR2 reads FNYEAQ. V was clipped by 5 bases and J by 6 bases; unmatched bases: 3. CDR3 bases: TGTGCCAGCAGCGCCGGGACAGCTGAAGCTTTCTTT. Its protein product is CASSAGTAEAFF.

The chain combines TRBV29-1 with TRBJ1-4; D remains unclear. The V end was cut by 4 bases, the J end by 8 bases, with 8 bases between. Germline V gene data show CDR1 as SQVTM and CDR2 as ANQGSEA. The CDR3 runs to 11 residues. CDR3 DNA sequence: TGCAGCGTTGGGGAGGGCGAAAAACTGTTTTTT. Translation: CSVGEGEKLFF.

The V gene is TRBV25-1, the J gene TRBJ2-2, with 10 bases aligning to TRBD1. The germline gives CDR1 MGHDK, CDR2 SYGVNS. The CDR3 runs to 17 residues. The V and J ends lost 4 bases and 5 bases, in that order; junction bases with no gene match: 10. This CDR3 is CASSGRRQGAGTGELFF. The CDR3 DNA is TGTGCCAGCAGTGGGAGAAGACAGGGGGCTGGGACCGGGGAGCTGTTTTTT.

The rearrangement uses TRBV29-1 and TRBJ1-1; D gene uncertain. Germline loops: CDR1 SQVTM, CDR2 ANQGSEA. V lost 6 bases to trimming and J lost 4 bases, with 12 bases between them. The CDR3 consists of 12 residues. In DNA, the CDR3 is TGCAGCGTGGTTGCAGAGGTCACTGAAGCTTTCTTT. As protein: CSVVAEVTEAFF.

The V call is TRBV6-6, the J call TRBJ2-5; 8 bases fit TRBD1. The CDR3 consists of 12 residues. V lost 9 bases, J lost 3 bases, and 3 bases stayed unmatched. The germline gives CDR1 MNHNY, CDR2 SVGAGI (reference sequence). The DNA of the CDR3 is TGTGCCAGTGACAGGGGAAAAGAGACCCAGTACTTC. Translated: CASDRGKETQYF.

J is TRBJ2-7 and V is TRBV3-1 (or the pseudogene TRBV3-2); 8 positions match TRBD2. V shed 3 bases and J 3 bases; nucleotides not matched to a gene: 7. The CDR3 totals 15 residues. The V gene's germline CDR1 is LGHDT and CDR2 YNNKEL (reference sequence). CDR3 DNA sequence: TGTGCCAGCAGCCACAAAGCGGGGGCAATCTACGAGCAGTACTTC. Its protein is CASSHKAGAIYEQYF.

The genes are TRBV6-5 and TRBJ1-1; D perhaps matches TRBD1 (6 bases). Trimming took 2 bases from V and 0 from J, leaving 7 bases between them. CDR3 size: 14 residues. Germline-derived CDR1 and CDR2 are MNHEY and SVGAGI. The DNA of the CDR3 is TGTGCCAGCAGTTACGGACAGATGAACACTGAAGCTTTCTTT. Residues: CASSYGQMNTEAFF.

The CDR3 sequence: CASSYGVGSNEQFF. The CDR3 nucleotides are TGTGCCAGCAGTTACGGTGTGGGGAGCAATGAGCAGTTCTTC. V is TRBV6-5 and J is TRBJ2-1, with D possibly matching TRBD2 (5 bases). The CDR3 loop spans 14 amino acids. Trimming left V 2 bases short and J 6 bases short, with 11 bases between. Germline V gene lookup returns CDR1 MNHEY and CDR2 SVGAGI.

This rearrangement joins TRBV6-5 to TRBJ1-1; D perhaps matches TRBD1 (6 bases). V gave up 7 bases and J gave up 1 base, with 13 bases separating them. The CDR3 spans 14 residues. Germline assignment: CDR1 MNHEY and CDR2 SVGAGI. DNA for the CDR3: TGTGCCAGCAAACTACAGGGTACGAACACTGAAGCTTTCTTT. Translated: CASKLQGTNTEAFF.

The V call is TRBV27, the J call TRBJ2-6; tentative D call: TRBD1 (6 bases). Trimming cost V 4 bases and J 2 bases, with 18 bases left between them. The CDR3 contains 18 residues. CDR1 MNHEY and CDR2 SMNVEV come from the germline V gene (reference sequence). CDR3 nucleotide sequence: TGTGCCAGCAGTTCCCTGATGATCTCAGGGGCTGGGGCCAACGTCCTGACTTTC. It is translated as CASSSLMISGAGANVLTF. The full variable domain, its missing parts supplied by reference TRBV27 and TRBJ2-6, is EAQVTQNPRYLITVTGKKLTVTCSQNMNHEYMSWYRQDPGLGLRQIYYSMNVEVTDKGDVPEGYKVSRKEKRNFPLILESPSPNQTSLYFCASSSLMISGAGANVLTFGAGSRLTVL.

This chain connects TRBV23-1 to TRBJ1-2, with 12 positions matching TRBD1. TRBV23-1 is an open reading frame whose function is uncertain. The V segment lost 0 bases and the J segment 4 bases; nucleotides outside the gene matches: 9. This CDR3 comprises 18 residues. This CDR3 is CASSQSLRGQGARYGYTF. The CDR3 region has the DNA TGCGCCAGCAGTCAATCTTTAAGGGGACAGGGGGCGCGCTATGGCTACACCTTC.

V gene TRBV29-1 combines with J gene TRBJ2-1; 11 nucleotides match TRBD2. CDR3 size: 16 residues. Germline lookup yields CDR1 SQVTM and CDR2 ANQGSEA. V trimming: 5 bases; J trimming: 5 bases; junction bases outside the gene matches: 11. The CDR3 sequence is CSVPGLAELFNNEQFF. The CDR3 DNA reads as TGCAGCGTTCCGGGACTAGCGGAACTTTTTAACAATGAGCAGTTCTTC.

This chain links TRBV5-1 with TRBJ2-3; 7 nucleotides align to TRBD1. Per the germline V gene, CDR1 is SGHRS and CDR2 is YFSETQ. This CDR3 contains 15 residues. V lost 4 bases and J lost 1; bases outside the gene matches: 6. CDR3 DNA sequence: TGCGCCAGCAGCACGGGACAGCGGCGCACAGATACGCAGTATTTT. The encoded protein is CASSTGQRRTDTQYF.

The chain uses TRBV19 and TRBJ1-6; D perhaps matches TRBD1 (5 bases). CDR1 LNHDA and CDR2 SQIVND come from the germline V gene (reference sequence). The CDR3 extends over 14 amino acids. V lost 4 bases, J lost 6 bases, and 10 bases lay in between. The CDR3 nucleotides are TGTGCCAGTAGTAGGACAAGGACTAATTCACCCCTCCACTTT. Translated: CASSRTRTNSPLHF.

The gene calls are TRBV5-8 and TRBJ2-3; 7 nucleotides align to TRBD2. The V gene's germline CDR1 is SGHTS and CDR2 YDEGEE. The length of the CDR3 is 12 residues. Germline trimming cut 6 bases from V and 3 bases from J; bases unmatched to any gene: 1. The CDR3: CASKLATDTQYF. The CDR3 DNA reads as TGTGCCAGCAAACTAGCGACAGATACGCAGTATTTT.

As for this clone: Within the sample, other DNA sequences also encode this same CDR3. The chain combines TRBV19 with TRBJ2-5, with 11 bases that match TRBD1. J gave up 4 bases and V 1 base, and 2 bases lay outside the gene matches. CDR1 is LNHDA and CDR2 is SQIVND in the germline V gene (reference sequence). This CDR3 comprises 15 residues. CDR3 sequence: CASSIGTGGSETQYF. The CDR3 coding sequence is TGTGCCAGTAGTATAGGGACAGGGGGCTCAGAGACCCAGTACTTC. Complete variable domain (other parts from reference TRBV19 and TRBJ2-5): DGGITQSPKYLFRKEGQNVTLSCEQNLNHDAMYWYRQDPGQGLRLIYYSQIVNDFQKGDIAEGYSVSREKKESFPLTVTSAQKNPTAFYLCASSIGTGGSETQYFGPGTRLLVL.

The CDR3 DNA is TGTGCCAGCAGCGCGCAACCACAGGGTGAGCAGTTCTTC. It is translated as CASSAQPQGEQFF. The rearrangement uses TRBV13 and TRBJ2-1; TRBD1 is a possible D gene (6 bases). The CDR3 is 13 amino acids. Germline V gives CDR1 PRHDT, CDR2 FYEKMQ (reference sequence). V lost 5 bases and J lost 9, with 14 bases in between.

V is TRBV6-4 and J is TRBJ2-2, with 12 positions matching TRBD2. The length of the CDR3 is 16 residues. Germline CDR1 is MRHNA and CDR2 is SNTAGT. Losses at the gene ends were 5 bases for V and 3 bases for J; bases not matched to a gene: 4. CDR3 sequence: CASSLTSGSYTGELFF. CDR3 nucleotide sequence: TGTGCCAGCAGTTTGACTAGCGGGAGTTACACCGGGGAGCTGTTTTTT.

The chain is built from TRBV4-2 and TRBJ1-2, with D perhaps matching TRBD1 (6 bases). V lost 0 bases, J lost 2 bases, and 10 bases lay in between. The CDR3 runs 15 residues. Germline V gene data show CDR1 as LGHNA and CDR2 as YNFKEQ. CDR3 in DNA: TGTGCCAGCAGCCAAGATCCCAGGGGAAACTATGGCTACACCTTC. Translation gives CASSQDPRGNYGYTF.

The sample holds one count of this clone. The CDR3 nucleotides read TGTGCCAGCAGCTTAATGACAGGGGAGACCCAGTACTTC. Translating it yields CASSLMTGETQYF. The chain employs TRBV7-2 and TRBJ2-5; 7 bases align to TRBD1. V was clipped by 2 bases and J by 5 bases; unmatched bases: 2. The CDR3 covers 13 residues. Per germline, CDR1 SGHTA and CDR2 FQGNSA.